This T cell receptor (beta chain) is from a study of T cell responses to AZD1222 COVID-19 vaccine. The wider study: Both about-4-week and about-12-week second-dose recipients were combined.

Produced via immunoSEQ multiplex PCR; TCRdb's table is partial and in-frame only. The table records 110,000 to 150,000 clones, around nine tenths of them present only once. As concerns this clone: No antigen is known for it.

Study findings and constraints: Baseline antibody screening turned up just a handful of seropositive AZD1222 recipients. Among spike-specific TCRs, nearly half reportedly target unmutated variant regions.

This clonotype was obtained from an adult in good health. Here the sequenced sample was peripheral blood, taken on day 0 of AZD1222 vaccination.

The CDR3 loop is CASSLLAGRAINEQFF. The CDR3 bases are TGTGCCAGCAGCTTACTTGCCGGGAGGGCCATCAATGAGCAGTTCTTC. V and J are TRBV11-2 and TRBJ2-1; TRBD2 matches 8 bases. V shed 2 bases, J shed 6 bases, and the junction held 9 bases outside the gene matches. Germline V gives CDR1 SGHAT, CDR2 FQNNGV. The CDR3 loop spans 16 amino acids.